Below, 29 T cell receptor beta chains from the same sample are listed, as sequenced in a study of identical twins (TCRdb year 2016). Library generation was performed with 5' RACE. Sequencing was performed on an Illumina HiSeq 2000. Clones were called with MiXCR by TCRdb after fastp trimmed the public reads at Q25, and only in-frame beta chains were retained. Each entry is one CDR3 protein sequence, shown with its most common DNA and genes. The table for this sample lists some 300,000 distinct CDR3 sequences; approximately 13% of them were counted only once. Approximately 7.6% of the sample lies in the top ten. This same sample was also part of a study on yellow fever vaccine responses in identical twins.

Sequenced input: CD8+ T cells sorted from blood. The receptors come from a young woman in good health.

This clonotype was seen a few times. This chain uses TRBV6-1 with TRBJ1-3; D is uncertain. CDR3 length: 16 residues. The V gene lost 0 bases and the J gene lost 0 bases, with 9 bases spanning the gap. CDR1 is MNHNS, CDR2 SASEGT, per germline. The CDR3 DNA reads as TGTGCCAGCAGTGAAGCGCCGACCCTCTCTGGAAACACCATATATTTT. Translated, it gives CASSEAPTLSGNTIYF.

This clonotype was found many times. The genes are TRBV12-3 or TRBV12-4 and TRBJ2-1; 10 bases are a match to TRBD2. CDR3 length: 14 residues. V was clipped by 7 bases and J by 3 bases; unmatched bases: 3. CDR3 region: CASTSGGGYNEQFF. The CDR3 coding sequence is TGTGCCAGCACCAGCGGGGGGGGCTACAATGAGCAGTTCTTC.

This clonotype showed up just a few times. This chain joins TRBV4-1 and TRBJ1-1; D remains ambiguous. The CDR3 has 14 residues. Trimming shortened V by 0 bases and J by 5 bases, and 10 bases separated the two germline ends. Looked up from germline, CDR1 is MGHRA and CDR2 is YSYEKL. The CDR3 here is CASSQDYVGTEAFF. The DNA for the CDR3 is TGCGCCAGCAGCCAAGATTACGTCGGGACTGAAGCTTTCTTT.

The chain is built from TRBV4-2 and TRBJ1-2; 9 bases are shared with TRBD1. V shed 3 bases and J 8 bases; nucleotides not matched to a gene: 10. In germline, CDR1 is LGHNA, CDR2 YNFKEQ. There are 15 residues in the CDR3. CDR3 nucleotides: TGTGCCAGCAGCCAGGGGACAGGGAGAGAACAGGGCTACACCTTC. It specifies CASSQGTGREQGYTF.

Ten or more counts support this clonotype. The chain employs TRBV15 and TRBJ2-2, with a tentative D call TRBD1 (6 bases). This CDR3 spans 16 amino acids. Trimming removed 1 base from V and 0 bases from J, with 9 bases in between. Germline V gene data show CDR1 as LNHNV and CDR2 as YYDKDF (reference sequence). The DNA for the CDR3 is TGTGCCACCAGCAGAGGACAGGAACCGAACACCGGGGAGCTGTTTTTT. Encoded protein: CATSRGQEPNTGELFF.

This sequence joins TRBV7-9 and TRBJ2-7, with a tentative D call TRBD2 (5 bases). Germline V gives CDR1 SEHNR, CDR2 FQNEAQ (reference sequence). There are 14 residues in the CDR3. V lost 5 bases to trimming and J lost 3 bases, with 14 bases between them. The DNA of the CDR3 is TGTGCCAGCAGCCCAGTCTCCGGGAACTACGAGCAGTACGTC. This codes for CASSPVSGNYEQYV.

The rearrangement links TRBV9 to TRBJ2-2; D is possibly TRBD1 (6 bases). CDR3 size: 16 residues. Trimming cost V 3 bases and J 0 bases, with 12 bases left between them. The germline V gene has CDR1 SGDLS and CDR2 YYNGEE. The CDR3 nucleotides are TGTGCCAGCAGCGGCGATACAGGGACGAACACCGGGGAGCTGTTTTTT. This gives the protein CASSGDTGTNTGELFF.

The V and J genes are TRBV5-1 and TRBJ1-2; 11 bases map to TRBD1. With 4 bases clipped from V and 6 bases from J, the junction kept 8 bases outside the gene matches. Germline values: CDR1 SGHRS, CDR2 YFSETQ. This CDR3 has 15 amino acids. For the CDR3, the DNA is TGCGCCAGCAGCCCACAAGGACAGGGGGCGAATGGCTACACCTTC. Residues: CASSPQGQGANGYTF. Full variable domain (outside the CDR3, taken from reference TRBV5-1 and TRBJ1-2): KAGVTQTPRYLIKTRGQQVTLSCSPISGHRSVSWYQQTPGQGLQFLFEYFSETQRNKGNFPGRFSGRQFSNSRSEMNVSTLELGDSALYLCASSPQGQGANGYTFGSGTRLTVV.

The chain links TRBV6-1 to TRBJ2-7, with TRBD1 matching over 11 bases. CDR1 and CDR2 from the germline V gene are MNHNS and SASEGT. Unmatched junction bases numbered 5, after V lost 10 bases and J lost 3 bases. The CDR3 sequence is 13 residues long. The chain's CDR3 is CATRGTGGYEQYF. The CDR3 region has the DNA TGTGCCACTAGGGGGACAGGGGGCTACGAGCAGTACTTC.

The CDR3 bases are TGTGCCAGCAGTTTAGACCCGGAGGGCAGCCTCCACGGGTATAGCAATCAGCCCCAGCATTTT. Protein product: CASSLDPEGSLHGYSNQPQHF. The chain combines TRBV28 with TRBJ1-5; D uncertain. V shed 2 bases and J shed 0 bases, with 26 bases lying between them. The germline CDR1 and CDR2 sequences are MDHEN and SYDVKM. The CDR3 sequence is 21 residues long.

In its sample, this clonotype was seen a few times. V usage is TRBV20-1 and J usage is TRBJ1-1, with D uncertain. The CDR3 runs to 11 residues. The V end lost 6 bases, the J end lost 4 bases, and 9 bases lay between the germline ends. Germline V CDR1 and CDR2: DFQATT, SNEGSKA (reference sequence). In DNA form, the CDR3 reads TGCAGTGCCCGGAGGATCACTGAAGCTTTCTTT. Its translation is CSARRITEAFF.

A few counts support this clonotype. The chain employs TRBV28 and TRBJ2-3; D is unclear. Germline-derived CDR1 and CDR2 are MDHEN and SYDVKM. With 3 bases removed from V and 0 bases from J, the gap between germline ends came to 10 bases. The CDR3 loop spans 15 amino acids. In DNA form, the CDR3 reads TGTGCCAGCAGTTTTAATCCGTTCAGCACAGATACGCAGTATTTT. It codes for CASSFNPFSTDTQYF.

In this sample, this clonotype turned up a few times. CDR3 nucleotide sequence: TGTGCCAGCAGCTTCCATTACACCGGGGAGCTGTTTTTT. Translation gives CASSFHYTGELFF. This chain links TRBV5-5 with TRBJ2-2, with D uncertain. CDR3 length: 13 residues. V shed 2 bases and J shed 3 bases, with 5 bases lying between them. CDR1 and CDR2 (germline): SGHKS, YYEKEE (reference sequence).

This clonotype occurred many times. This chain uses TRBV12-3 or TRBV12-4 with TRBJ2-5; D ambiguous. Between the trimmed V and J ends, which lost 2 bases and 4 bases, there was a span of 11 bases. The CDR3 has 14 residues. CDR3 sequence: CASSLWAVTETQYF. CDR3 nucleotide sequence: TGTGCCAGCAGTTTATGGGCAGTCACAGAGACCCAGTACTTC.

This clonotype was seen a handful of times. The chain uses TRBV12-3 or TRBV12-4 and TRBJ2-7; D is possibly TRBD1 or TRBD2 (6 bases each). Trimming shortened V by 5 bases and J by 2 bases, and 16 bases separated the two germline ends. The CDR3 loop spans 15 amino acids. The CDR3 sequence: CASSRGAGPAYEQYV. Written as DNA, the CDR3 is TGTGCCAGCAGTAGGGGGGCAGGGCCAGCCTACGAGCAGTACGTC.

V and J are TRBV4-2 and TRBJ2-3; D perhaps matches TRBD1 (6 bases). CDR1 and CDR2 (germline): LGHNA, YNFKEQ. Trimming cost V 0 bases and J 5 bases, with 12 bases left between them. This CDR3 is 15 amino acids long. The CDR3, as DNA: TGTGCCAGCAGCCAAGACCACAGGGTTGGAGATACGCAGTATTTT. Translating it yields CASSQDHRVGDTQYF.

This chain uses TRBV3-1 with TRBJ2-1; 11 bases map to TRBD2. In germline, CDR1 is LGHDT, CDR2 YNNKEL (reference sequence). V was pared by 3 bases and J by 6 bases, with 7 bases of the junction left unmatched. The CDR3 totals 16 residues. The CDR3, as DNA: TGTGCCAGCAGCCAGGAAACTAGCGGGAGAAGCAATGAGCAGTTCTTC. This translates into CASSQETSGRSNEQFF.

This clonotype was detected many times. The chain links TRBV27 to TRBJ2-7; TRBD2 might be the D (5 bases). The CDR3 totals 14 residues. V lost 3 bases and J lost 1, with 10 bases in between. Germline V gene sequence: CDR1 MNHEY, CDR2 SMNVEV (reference sequence). This CDR3 is CASSLFSGSYEQYF. The CDR3, as DNA: TGTGCCAGCAGTTTGTTCAGCGGTTCCTACGAGCAGTACTTC.

This clonotype was observed many times. The gene calls are TRBV12-3 or TRBV12-4 and TRBJ2-6; D possibly corresponds to TRBD1 (5 bases). Trimming shortened V by 6 bases and J by 4 bases, and 13 bases separated the two germline ends. The CDR3 is made up of 15 amino acids. For the CDR3, the DNA is TGTGCCAGCAGCCCTCAGGGCTCCGGGGCCAACGTCCTGACTTTC. It yields the protein CASSPQGSGANVLTF.

This clonotype was found many times. V usage is TRBV7-9 and J usage is TRBJ2-3; 9 nucleotides line up with TRBD2. Germline trimming cut 5 bases from V and 6 bases from J; bases unmatched to any gene: 12. Germline assignment: CDR1 SEHNR and CDR2 FQNEAQ (reference sequence). The CDR3 has 16 amino acids. DNA for the CDR3: TGTGCCAGCAGCCCCTCGGCGGGGGGGTCGAGGGATACGCAGTATTTT. Translated: CASSPSAGGSRDTQYF.

This clonotype turned up a few times. The chain links TRBV11-2 to TRBJ1-1; 10 nucleotides agree with TRBD1. Germline CDR1 SGHAT, CDR2 FQNNGV. Losses at the gene ends were 4 bases for V and 6 bases for J; bases not matched to a gene: 5. CDR3 length: 14 amino acids. Here the CDR3 reads CASSSYDRGPEAFF. The CDR3 bases are TGTGCCAGCAGCTCATATGACAGGGGGCCTGAAGCTTTCTTT.

The CDR3 protein is CASTGDRYGYTF. In DNA, the CDR3 is TGTGCCAGCACCGGGGACAGATATGGCTACACCTTC. The chain combines TRBV12-3 or TRBV12-4 with TRBJ1-2; 7 bases agree with TRBD1. This CDR3 contains 12 residues. J was trimmed by 5 bases and V by 7 bases; bases with no gene match: 4.

CDR3 sequence (DNA): TGCGCCAGCAGCCAAGGCATAGATGAGCAGTTCTTC. The encoded protein is CASSQGIDEQFF. This chain uses TRBV4-1 with TRBJ2-1; D is uncertain. The CDR3 consists of 12 residues. Trimming cost V 1 base and J 8 bases, with 6 bases left between them. CDR1 MGHRA and CDR2 YSYEKL come from the germline V gene.

Many counts were recorded for this clonotype. The V gene is TRBV15, the J gene TRBJ2-7; D possibly matches TRBD1 or TRBD2 (5 bases each). This CDR3 has 15 amino acids. Per the germline V gene, CDR1 is LNHNV and CDR2 is YYDKDF (reference sequence). V lost 0 bases and J lost 1, with 10 bases in between. For the CDR3, the DNA is TGTGCCACCAGCAGAGATTGGGACGGATCCTACGAGCAGTACTTC. Translating gives CATSRDWDGSYEQYF. Combining the CDR3 with reference TRBV15 and TRBJ2-7 gives the whole variable domain DAMVIQNPRYQVTQFGKPVTLSCSQTLNHNVMYWYQQKSSQAPKLLFHYYDKDFNNEADTPDNFQSRRPNTSFCFLDIRSPGLGDTAMYLCATSRDWDGSYEQYFGPGTRLTVT.

The chain uses TRBV2 and TRBJ2-3; possible D gene TRBD1, 6 bases. The V gene lost 3 bases and the J gene lost 4 bases, with 11 bases spanning the gap. Germline lookup yields CDR1 SNHLY and CDR2 FYNNEI. The CDR3 runs to 14 residues. The CDR3 DNA reads TGTGCCAGCAGTGATGTGGGGGCCGCAGATACGCAGTATTTT. Its translation is CASSDVGAADTQYF.

This clonotype turned up a few times. The chain is built from TRBV5-4 and TRBJ2-1; 11 bases map to TRBD2. Germline lookup yields CDR1 SGHNT and CDR2 YYREEE (reference sequence). J was trimmed by 5 bases and V by 0 bases; bases with no gene match: 13. The CDR3 spans 19 residues. DNA of the CDR3: TGTGCCAGCAGCTTGGCAGGCCCCGGACTAGCGGGCTACGACAATGAGCAGTTCTTC. This encodes CASSLAGPGLAGYDNEQFF.

This clonotype was counted many times. The chain is built from TRBV10-2 and TRBJ2-3, with TRBD2 matching over 10 bases. Germline V gives CDR1 WSHSY, CDR2 SAAADI. The CDR3 totals 14 residues. V was pared by 6 bases and J by 3 bases, with 3 bases of the junction left unmatched. The CDR3 reads CASRLAGRTDTQYF. For the CDR3, the DNA is TGCGCCAGCAGACTAGCGGGACGAACAGATACGCAGTATTTT.

This clonotype turned up a few times. The chain has TRBV11-1 and TRBJ2-1; tentatively, D is TRBD1 or TRBD2 (6 bases each). Germline values: CDR1 SGHAT, CDR2 FQDESV (reference sequence). The V end lost 5 bases, the J end lost 10 bases, and 30 bases lay between the germline ends. The CDR3 totals 18 residues. The CDR3 DNA follows: TGTGCCAGCAGCCCAACTTCCTTCGGGGGCGAGGAAACGTGGGAGCAGTTCTTC. Encoded protein: CASSPTSFGGEETWEQFF.

This clonotype appeared a few times. The chain is built from TRBV24-1 and TRBJ1-2, with TRBD1 as a possible D gene (5 bases). The CDR3 has 14 amino acids. Germline V gene lookup returns CDR1 KGHDR and CDR2 SFDVKD. V was clipped by 4 bases and J by 4 bases, with 12 bases between them. The DNA of the CDR3 is TGTGCCACCAGTGACGCCTGGGGCGGCTATGGCTACACCTTC. It specifies CATSDAWGGYGYTF.